Listed below are T cell receptor beta chains from one sample, sequenced in a study of CD8+ T cells in alopecia areata. Sequencing was performed with immunoSEQ multiplex PCR; in TCRdb, only in-frame clones are kept and a portion is missing. The sample shows roughly 200,000 clones, roughly 56% of them seen only once. Sequencing was carried out using CD8+ T cells sorted from blood. These TCRs come from a human donor in good health. CDR3s include the opening cysteine and the closing phenylalanine or tryptophan. A D gene is named only where the DNA matches it firmly. Size values are once, few and many counts, or a class for expanded clones, and some rows have none.

D: .
J: TRBJ2-3
V: TRBV4-1
size: once
DNA: TGCGCCAGCAGCCCCCTCCGGAACACAGATACGCAGTATTTT
CDR3: CASSPLRNTDTQYF

D: TRBD1
J: TRBJ1-1
V: TRBV29-1
size: .
DNA: TGCAGCGTTGAAGTAACAGGGGGGGACACTGAAGCTTTCTTT
CDR3: CSVEVTGGDTEAFF

D: .
J: TRBJ2-3
V: TRBV4-1
size: .
DNA: TGCGCCAGCAGCCAAGAGCCCGGCAGATCCACAGATACGCAGTATTTT
CDR3: CASSQEPGRSTDTQYF

D: .
J: TRBJ2-7
V: TRBV5-1
size: .
DNA: TGCGCCAGCAGGTGGGGGGCCGAAAGCGGGCAGTACTTC
CDR3: CASRWGAESGQYF

D: .
J: TRBJ1-1
V: TRBV23-1
size: few
DNA: TGCGCCAGCAGTCAGGGGTGGGACACTGAAGCTTTCTTT
CDR3: CASSQGWDTEAFF

D: .
J: TRBJ2-2
V: TRBV29-1
size: .
DNA: TGCAGCGTTGGGGGGCCCGGGGAGCTGTTTTTT
CDR3: CSVGGPGELFF

D: TRBD1
J: TRBJ1-2
V: TRBV6-1
size: .
DNA: TGTGCCAGCAAACAGGGGGCGGGCTACACCTTC
CDR3: CASKQGAGYTF

D: .
J: TRBJ2-5
V: TRBV4-1
size: .
DNA: TGCGCCAGCAGCCAAGAGGGGCCCGGACTGCAAGAGACCCAGTACTTC
CDR3: CASSQEGPGLQETQYF

D: .
J: TRBJ1-5
V: TRBV27
size: .
DNA: TGTGCCAGCAGTTTGAGTAATAGCAATCAGCCCCAGCATTTT
CDR3: CASSLSNSNQPQHF

D: TRBD2
J: TRBJ2-5
V: TRBV7-8
size: .
DNA: TGTGCCAGCAGCTCGGGACTAGCGGGGGGGCCTGGTGAGACCCAGTACTTC
CDR3: CASSSGLAGGPGETQYF

D: .
J: TRBJ2-6
V: TRBV13
size: few
DNA: TGTGCCAGCAGCTTCGGGGGAGACGTCCTGACTTTC
CDR3: CASSFGGDVLTF

D: .
J: TRBJ2-4
V: TRBV11-3
size: .
DNA: TGTGCCAGCAGCTTAGTCGTACTAGCCGTCGCCAAAAACATTCAGTACTTC
CDR3: CASSLVVLAVAKNIQYF

D: .
J: TRBJ1-1
V: TRBV6-1
size: once
DNA: TGTGCCAGCAGACCACCCGGTTACAACACTGAAGCTTTCTTT
CDR3: CASRPPGYNTEAFF

D: .
J: TRBJ1-1
V: TRBV29-1
size: .
DNA: TGCAGCGTGGAAAGGAACACTGAAGCTTTCTTT
CDR3: CSVERNTEAFF

D: .
J: TRBJ2-7
V: TRBV29-1
size: .
DNA: TGCAGTCCTTGGGAGCAGTACTTC
CDR3: CSPWEQYF

D: .
J: TRBJ1-6
V: TRBV4-1
size: few
DNA: TGCGCCAGCAGCCAAACGATAGGGAGCTCCTATAATTCACCCCTCCACTTT
CDR3: CASSQTIGSSYNSPLHF

D: .
J: TRBJ2-7
V: TRBV7-2
size: .
DNA: TGTGCCAGCAGCCCCATCGGCCTAGCTAGCGAGCAGTACTTC
CDR3: CASSPIGLASEQYF

D: TRBD2
J: TRBJ2-1
V: TRBV29-1
size: .
DNA: TGCAGCGCCGAGGTCGGGGGGGCCTACAATGAGCAGTTCTTC
CDR3: CSAEVGGAYNEQFF

D: .
J: TRBJ1-2
V: TRBV29-1
size: few
DNA: TGCAGCGTTGAAGCCAGGAATTATGGCTACACCTTC
CDR3: CSVEARNYGYTF

D: .
J: TRBJ1-1
V: TRBV15
size: few
DNA: TGTGCCACCAGGAGAGGGTTAGCGGACACTGAAGCTTTCTTT
CDR3: CATRRGLADTEAFF

D: TRBD2
J: TRBJ2-1
V: TRBV29-1
size: .
DNA: TGCAGCGTTGATACGACTAGCGGGGGCGAGCAGTTCTTC
CDR3: CSVDTTSGGEQFF

D: .
J: TRBJ1-1
V: TRBV2
size: .
DNA: TGTGCCAGCAGTGATGGGCAAATCACTGAAGCTTTCTTT
CDR3: CASSDGQITEAFF

D: TRBD1
J: TRBJ2-3
V: TRBV29-1
size: .
DNA: TGCAGCGTTGAAGATCCCGGGACAGGGGGCAGAACAGATACGCAGTATTTT
CDR3: CSVEDPGTGGRTDTQYF

D: .
J: TRBJ1-1
V: TRBV4-1
size: .
DNA: TGCGCCAGCAGCCAAGTTGGAGAGAACACTGAAGCTTTCTTT
CDR3: CASSQVGENTEAFF

D: .
J: TRBJ1-1
V: TRBV13
size: .
DNA: TGTGCCAGCAGCCCACAATTAGACAGCAGGAACACTGAAGCTTTCTTT
CDR3: CASSPQLDSRNTEAFF

D: .
J: TRBJ2-7
V: TRBV2
size: .
DNA: TGTGCCAGCAGTGAAAGGGGTTCCTACGAGCAGTACTTC
CDR3: CASSERGSYEQYF

D: .
J: TRBJ1-1
V: TRBV18
size: .
DNA: TGTGCCAGCTCACCACGGGAAGGGGTGAACACTGAAGCTTTCTTT
CDR3: CASSPREGVNTEAFF

D: TRBD2
J: TRBJ2-2
V: TRBV6-5
size: .
DNA: TGTGCCAGCAGTTACTCTCCGCGGGGGAGCACCGGGGAGCTGTTTTTT
CDR3: CASSYSPRGSTGELFF

D: TRBD2
J: TRBJ2-2
V: TRBV7-2
size: .
DNA: TGTGCCAGCACCCTAAGGCGGGGGGCATTCGGGGAGCTGTTTTTT
CDR3: CASTLRRGAFGELFF

D: .
J: TRBJ1-2
V: TRBV5-6
size: once
DNA: TGTGCCAGCAGCTTGGTCGAGGGTGGCTACACCTTC
CDR3: CASSLVEGGYTF

D: .
J: TRBJ2-1
V: TRBV7-2
size: few
DNA: TGTGCCAGCAGCTCCATGGGCTGGGGGAATGAGCAGTTCTTC
CDR3: CASSSMGWGNEQFF

D: .
J: TRBJ2-7
V: TRBV6-5
size: .
DNA: TGTGCCAGCAGTTACACGGGTTCCGAGCAGTACTTC
CDR3: CASSYTGSEQYF

D: .
J: TRBJ1-1
V: TRBV7-8
size: few
DNA: TGTGCCAGCAGCTTAATGGCCTCATCGATGAACACTGAAGCTTTCTTT
CDR3: CASSLMASSMNTEAFF

D: .
J: TRBJ2-2
V: TRBV29-1
size: .
DNA: TGCAGCGCGGAGAGACCGACCGGGGAGCTGTTTTTT
CDR3: CSAERPTGELFF

D: TRBD1
J: TRBJ2-3
V: TRBV2
size: .
DNA: TGTGCCAGCAGTGTTTGGACAGGGGGAACAGATACGCAGTATTTT
CDR3: CASSVWTGGTDTQYF

D: .
J: TRBJ2-7
V: TRBV27
size: .
DNA: TGTGCCAGCAGTGTGGGGGTTTTCTACGAGCAGTACTTC
CDR3: CASSVGVFYEQYF

D: .
J: TRBJ2-5
V: TRBV29-1
size: .
DNA: TGCAGCGTTCTAGGGGGGGTAGCGAGCCAAGAGACCCAGTACTTC
CDR3: CSVLGGVASQETQYF

D: TRBD2
J: TRBJ2-2
V: TRBV4-2
size: .
DNA: TGTGCCAGCAGCCAAGATTCGGGACTAGCGGGAAACACCGGGGAGCTGTTTTTT
CDR3: CASSQDSGLAGNTGELFF

D: TRBD2
J: TRBJ2-1
V: TRBV29-1
size: .
DNA: TGCAGCGTCCCATCGGGGGGGGCGAACAATGAGCAGTTCTTC
CDR3: CSVPSGGANNEQFF

D: .
J: TRBJ1-1
V: TRBV2
size: .
DNA: TGTGCCAGCAGTGCCGGGGATTTCACTGAAGCTTTCTTT
CDR3: CASSAGDFTEAFF

D: .
J: TRBJ1-2
V: TRBV29-1
size: few
DNA: TGCAGCGTTGAAGCCGGAGCAGGACAGTTTGGTTTAGGCTACACCTTC
CDR3: CSVEAGAGQFGLGYTF

D: .
J: TRBJ1-5
V: TRBV7-9
size: .
DNA: TGTGCCAGCAGCTCCTCAGGGGATAGCAATCAGCCCCAGCATTTT
CDR3: CASSSSGDSNQPQHF

D: TRBD1
J: TRBJ2-7
V: TRBV11-2
size: .
DNA: TGTGCCAGCAGCGGTGGGACAGGGGGCAACCTGATCGCCTCCTACGAGCAGTACTTC
CDR3: CASSGGTGGNLIASYEQYF

D: .
J: TRBJ1-4
V: TRBV11-2
size: .
DNA: TGTGCCAGCAGCTTAGTGTGGGGGGCGGATAATGAAAAACTGTTTTTT
CDR3: CASSLVWGADNEKLFF

D: TRBD2
J: TRBJ2-5
V: TRBV4-1
size: few
DNA: TGCGCCAGCAGCCAAGATAGCCTAGCGGGGGACCAAGAGACCCAGTACTTC
CDR3: CASSQDSLAGDQETQYF

D: .
J: TRBJ2-7
V: TRBV2
size: .
DNA: TGTGCCAGCGTAGGCGGGGGCCTCTCCTACGAGCAGTACTTC
CDR3: CASVGGGLSYEQYF